This entry lists 15 T cell receptor beta chains sequenced from one sample in a study of T cells in Graves' hyperthyroidism and ophthalmopathy. TCR beta CDR3 region amplification was performed from RNA transcripts. TCR CDR3 regions were first amplified by RT-PCR with HTBI primers. MiXCR, run by TCRdb on the multiplex PCR reads, gives a single entry per CDR3 protein. The profile shows hundreds of thousands of distinct CDR3 sequences, approximately 17% of them singletons. The sequencing sample was made of blood. The receptor source for this set is a woman aged 18-29 years with Graves' ophthalmopathy.

In its sample, this clonotype was seen a few times. This chain connects TRBV29-1 to TRBJ2-1; 8 nucleotides agree with TRBD2. The junction had 5 bases not matched to a gene; V was cut back by 0 bases and J by 10 bases. This CDR3 region has 13 residues. CDR1 SQVTM and CDR2 ANQGSEA come from the germline V gene. CDR3 region: CSVEDAGGGEQFF. DNA for the CDR3: TGCAGCGTTGAAGATGCGGGGGGCGGGGAGCAGTTCTTC.

The DNA of the CDR3 is TGTGCCAGCAGTTTAGCGCTGAACGGGGATGAAAAACTGTTTTTT. Its protein is CASSLALNGDEKLFF. V is TRBV12-3 or TRBV12-4 and J is TRBJ1-4, with unresolved D. V was trimmed by 0 bases and J by 6 bases, leaving 11 bases between them. The CDR3 is 15 residues long.

The chain uses TRBV5-1 and TRBJ2-3; possibly TRBD2 for D (6 bases). The CDR3 is 14 amino acids. The germline gives CDR1 SGHRS, CDR2 YFSETQ. V shed 8 bases and J shed 2 bases, with 15 bases lying between them. DNA of the CDR3: TGCGCCAGTACCCCCGGGAGTGCCACAGATACGCAGTATTTT. This codes for CASTPGSATDTQYF.

This clonotype was counted once. V and J are TRBV5-1 and TRBJ2-7; 8 bases line up with TRBD2. The V segment lost 2 bases and the J segment 3 bases; nucleotides outside the gene matches: 7. The CDR3 loop spans 15 amino acids. Looked up from germline, CDR1 is SGHRS and CDR2 is YFSETQ. This CDR3 reads CASSFNGRVVYEQYF. CDR3 DNA: TGCGCCAGCAGCTTTAACGGGAGGGTGGTCTACGAGCAGTACTTC.

Only a few counts were recorded for this clonotype. The V call is TRBV5-5, the J call TRBJ2-1, with 15 bases fitting TRBD2. Losses at the gene ends were 4 bases for V and 12 bases for J; bases not matched to a gene: 8. This CDR3 contains 15 residues. Germline assignment: CDR1 SGHKS and CDR2 YYEKEE (reference sequence). The CDR3 loop is CASSDGTSGGSGQFF. In nucleotides, the CDR3 is TGTGCCAGCAGCGACGGGACTAGCGGGGGGAGCGGGCAGTTCTTC. Filled out from reference TRBV5-5 and TRBJ2-1, the complete variable domain reads DAGVTQSPTHLIKTRGQQVTLRCSPISGHKSVSWYQQVLGQGPQFIFQYYEKEERGRGNFPDRFSARQFPNYSSELNVNALLLGDSALYLCASSDGTSGGSGQFFGPGTRLTVL.

In this sample, this clonotype turned up many times. V usage is TRBV2 and J usage is TRBJ1-5; D is unresolved. Germline V CDR1 and CDR2: SNHLY, FYNNEI. CDR3 length: 19 residues. V was trimmed by 4 bases and J by 0 bases, leaving 22 bases between them. The CDR3 nucleotides read TGTGCCAGCAGTGCCATCCCCGACCGAACAGTATATAGCAATCAGCCCCAGCATTTT. Translating it yields CASSAIPDRTVYSNQPQHF.

This chain joins TRBV15 and TRBJ1-5; no reliable D call. The CDR3 spans 14 residues. In germline, CDR1 is LNHNV, CDR2 YYDKDF (reference sequence). V lost 3 bases to trimming and J lost 5 bases, with 11 bases between them. CDR3 in DNA: TGTGCCACCAGCAGGTCCAAAGATGATCAGCCCCAGCATTTT. Translating it yields CATSRSKDDQPQHF.

This clonotype was found a few times. The chain joins TRBV5-1 to TRBJ2-5; 7 bases align to TRBD2. The CDR3 runs 15 residues. Germline CDR1 reads SGHRS; CDR2 reads YFSETQ. V gave up 2 bases and J gave up 1 base; unmatched junction bases: 5. In DNA form, the CDR3 reads TGCGCCAGCAGCTTAAGCGGGGAAAGCCAAGAGACCCAGTACTTC. Translation: CASSLSGESQETQYF.

In its sample, this clonotype was seen many times. The chain is built from TRBV5-6 and TRBJ1-1; possible D gene TRBD1, 5 bases. Between the trimmed V and J ends, which lost 0 bases and 3 bases, there was a span of 9 bases. The CDR3 spans 14 residues. Germline V CDR1 and CDR2: SGHDT, YYEEEE. CDR3 DNA: TGTGCCAGCAGCTTGGATGGAGGGGACACTGAAGCTTTCTTT. Its translation is CASSLDGGDTEAFF.

This clonotype has ten or more counts. The CDR3 coding sequence is TGTGCCGCCCGGGACTGGCAAGAGACCCAGTACTTC. Protein: CAARDWQETQYF. The chain is built from TRBV10-3 and TRBJ2-5; possibly TRBD2 for D (6 bases). Germline-derived CDR1 and CDR2 are ENHRY and SYGVKD. CDR3 length: 12 residues. V was clipped by 11 bases and J by 2 bases, with 12 bases between them.

The sample holds many counts of this clonotype. CDR3 in amino acids: CASSLVAGDTDTQYF. The DNA for the CDR3 is TGTGCCAGCAGCTTAGTAGCGGGAGATACAGATACGCAGTATTTT. This chain uses TRBV7-2 with TRBJ2-3; 9 bases line up with TRBD2. This CDR3 spans 15 amino acids. V lost 1 base to trimming and J lost 3 bases; unmatched junction nucleotides: 2. Germline-derived CDR1 and CDR2 are SGHTA and FQGNSA.

This clonotype was found many times. The J gene is TRBJ1-2, the V gene TRBV28; no firm D call. Germline CDR1 and CDR2: MDHEN and SYDVKM. The CDR3 is 15 amino acids. V shed 7 bases and J shed 0 bases, with 15 bases lying between them. In DNA, the CDR3 is TGTGCCAGCAATCCACCGGTGGGAACTAACTATGGCTACACCTTC. Translating gives CASNPPVGTNYGYTF.

This clonotype was observed at least ten times. V usage is TRBV6-2 or TRBV6-3 and J usage is TRBJ2-7, with TRBD1 matching 7 bases. The germline V gene has CDR1 MNHEY and CDR2 SVGEGT. V was pared by 0 bases and J by 2 bases, with 7 bases of the junction left unmatched. CDR3 length equals 16 residues. The CDR3 loop reads CASSYSYIGQAYEQYF. The DNA of the CDR3 is TGTGCCAGCAGTTACTCTTACATCGGACAGGCCTACGAGCAGTACTTC.

This clonotype was detected ten times or more. The chain joins TRBV5-1 to TRBJ2-7, with D perhaps matching TRBD1 or TRBD2 (6 bases each). Trimming took 3 bases from V and 3 from J, leaving 16 bases between them. Germline V gene sequence: CDR1 SGHRS, CDR2 YFSETQ. This CDR3 is built from 15 residues. The CDR3 here is CASSSQTGGGYEQYF. The CDR3 DNA sequence: TGCGCCAGCAGCTCCCAGACAGGAGGGGGCTACGAGCAGTACTTC. Full variable domain (outside the CDR3, taken from reference TRBV5-1 and TRBJ2-7): KAGVTQTPRYLIKTRGQQVTLSCSPISGHRSVSWYQQTPGQGLQFLFEYFSETQRNKGNFPGRFSGRQFSNSRSEMNVSTLELGDSALYLCASSSQTGGGYEQYFGPGTRLTVT.

The sample holds a few counts of this clonotype. The rearrangement links TRBV10-3 to TRBJ2-7; D gene ambiguous. Deletions cut 4 bases from V and 0 bases from J, with 19 bases between. Germline V gives CDR1 ENHRY, CDR2 SYGVKD. This CDR3 has 17 amino acids. The CDR3 is CAISASRSGRSSYEQYF. CDR3 nucleotide sequence: TGTGCCATCAGTGCTTCTCGGTCGGGCAGGTCCTCCTACGAGCAGTACTTC.